This T cell receptor beta chain stems from a study of blood T cells in healthy people across ages. The CDR3 covers 17 residues. In germline, CDR1 is MNHEY, CDR2 SMNVEV (reference sequence). Unmatched junction bases numbered 9, after V lost 2 bases and J lost 4 bases. Then a second PCR, running about 6 to 12 cycles, was carried out with a sample-barcoded 5' primer and a J-beta primer mix. TCRdb itself ran the 5' RACE reads through MiXCR, one entry per CDR3 protein. The sample includes some 760,000 distinct CDR3 sequences, 20% to 30% of them seen just once. This same sample was also part of a study on T cells of mothers and their children.

V is TRBV27 and J is TRBJ2-4; the match to TRBD2 covers 9 bases. Source material: blood. The sequence was obtained from a boy younger than 18 in good health. The CDR3 sequence is CASSLRGSGSTKNIQYF. In DNA form, the CDR3 reads TGTGCCAGCAGTTTACGAGGTAGCGGGAGTACTAAAAACATTCAGTACTTC.